What follows are 19 T cell receptor beta chains derived from one specimen sequenced in a study of CD8+ T cells in alopecia areata. Treatment specified: oral pan-JAK inhibitor, 5-10 mg twice daily. RNA was extracted and reverse transcribed into cDNA as the sequencing template. Measured with immunoSEQ multiplex PCR; TCRdb has only the in-frame clones, and not every one. The data hold 210,000 or so clones, with approximately 70% observed a single time. This specimen consisted of CD4+ T cells sorted from blood, obtained between weeks 44 and 45, from a patient treated with tofacitinib. The origin of the receptors is a human donor with alopecia areata.

The CDR3 region has the DNA TGTGCCAGCAGTGAGTTGTACACCGGGGAGCTGTTTTTT. It encodes CASSELYTGELFF. The V call is TRBV25-1, the J call TRBJ2-2; D is unclear. Germline CDR1 MGHDK, CDR2 SYGVNS. The CDR3 length is 13 residues. The V gene lost 3 bases and the J gene lost 3 bases, with 5 bases spanning the gap.

This chain joins TRBV30 and TRBJ2-3; 10 bases align to TRBD2. Germline V lookup: CDR1 GTSNPN, CDR2 SVGIG (reference sequence). J gave up 3 bases and V 8 bases, and 2 bases lay outside the gene matches. This CDR3 comprises 12 residues. As DNA, the CDR3 is TGTGCCCATAGCGGGGGGACAGATACGCAGTATTTT. Residues: CAHSGGTDTQYF.

This clone appeared a single time. The V call is TRBV9, the J call TRBJ2-7; perhaps D is TRBD1 or TRBD2 (5 bases each). Germline assignment: CDR1 SGDLS and CDR2 YYNGEE. Deletions cut 0 bases from V and 4 bases from J, with 14 bases between. This CDR3 comprises 15 residues. Written as DNA, the CDR3 is TGTGCCAGCAGCGTAGCTGGGGGTTTTGGATACGAGCAGTACTTC. Translation: CASSVAGGFGYEQYF. Full variable domain (missing parts from reference TRBV9 and TRBJ2-7): DSGVTQTPKHLITATGQRVTLRCSPRSGDLSVYWYQQSLDQGLQFLIQYYNGEERAKGNILERFSAQQFPDLHSELNLSSLELGDSALYFCASSVAGGFGYEQYFGPGTRLTVT.

The rearrangement uses TRBV7-2 and TRBJ2-1; D unclear. Germline V gene data show CDR1 as SGHTA and CDR2 as FQGNSA. CDR3 length: 13 amino acids. The V end was cut by 6 bases, the J end by 5 bases, with 11 bases between. The CDR3 DNA reads TGTGCCAGCAGTTATACCCGGGACAATGAGCAGTTCTTC. Its translation: CASSYTRDNEQFF.

This chain joins TRBV7-2 and TRBJ2-3; D might be TRBD1 (5 bases). From germline, CDR1 is SGHTA and CDR2 FQGNSA. V was shortened by 4 bases and J by 3 bases, with 14 bases between the two germline ends. The CDR3 is 15 residues long. The CDR3 loop reads CASSSQGFGTDTQYF. Here the CDR3 DNA reads TGTGCCAGCAGCTCCCAGGGTTTTGGTACAGATACGCAGTATTTT.

This clone was observed once. Written as DNA, the CDR3 is TGTGCCAGTAGTATAGACCGGGACAGGGTCTCACCCCTCCACTTT. It translates to CASSIDRDRVSPLHF. The chain has TRBV19 and TRBJ1-6; TRBD1 agrees at 9 bases. CDR3 length: 15 residues. The V and J ends lost 0 bases and 10 bases, in that order; junction bases with no gene match: 4. Germline lookup yields CDR1 LNHDA and CDR2 SQIVND (reference sequence).

CDR3 DNA: TGCAGCGTTGCGATCTCTGGAAACACCATATATTTT. This codes for CSVAISGNTIYF. The J gene is TRBJ1-3, the V gene TRBV29-1; D is ambiguous. The CDR3 covers 12 residues. Germline CDR1 and CDR2: SQVTM and ANQGSEA. V was clipped by 4 bases and J by 0 bases, with 4 bases between them.

This clone was counted a single time. Distinct nucleotide sequences in the sample also encode this CDR3. The rearrangement joins TRBV11-2 to TRBJ2-5; 8 bases map to TRBD1. V lost 5 bases and J lost 5; bases outside the gene matches: 4. Germline-derived CDR1 and CDR2 are SGHAT and FQNNGV. This CDR3 has 13 residues. The CDR3 region has the DNA TGTGCCAGCAGCCTGGACAGGGCGGAGACCCAGTACTTC. This sequence encodes CASSLDRAETQYF.

Only a few counts were recorded for this clone. J is TRBJ1-5 and V is TRBV18; TRBD1 aligns across 7 bases. The CDR3 has 13 residues. With V trimmed by 6 bases and J by 4 bases, 3 bases remained unmatched. Looked up from germline, CDR1 is KGHSH and CDR2 is LQKENI. The CDR3 reads CASSQQGNQPQHF. Written as DNA, the CDR3 is TGTGCCAGCTCCCAACAGGGGAATCAGCCCCAGCATTTT.

This clone was counted only a few times. V is TRBV21-1 and J is TRBJ2-7. TRBV21-1 is marked as a pseudogene. The CDR3 length is 15 residues. The CDR3 nucleotides are TGTGCCAGCAGCAAAGAAGGGCGGACGAAATACGAGCAGTACTTC. Amino acids: CASSKEGRTKYEQYF.

This clone came up a few times. The chain has TRBV29-1 and TRBJ1-2; 8 bases line up with TRBD1. The CDR3 loop spans 14 amino acids. In germline, CDR1 is SQVTM, CDR2 ANQGSEA. The trim removed 4 bases at V and 7 bases at J, leaving 11 bases unmatched. As DNA, the CDR3 is TGCAGCGTTGCCACTACCGACAGGGGTGTTGGCTACACCTTC. It yields the protein CSVATTDRGVGYTF.

CDR3 bases: TGTGCCACCTTGGCGGGGCGAGCTAACTATGGCTACACCTTC. Its protein is CATLAGRANYGYTF. This chain connects TRBV6-6 to TRBJ1-2; D is possibly TRBD1 (5 bases). The CDR3 sequence is 14 residues long. CDR1 is MNHNY and CDR2 is SVGAGI in the germline V gene (reference sequence). Trimming removed 10 bases at V and 0 bases at J, with 15 bases between.

The chain uses TRBV19 and TRBJ2-4, with 7 bases fitting TRBD1. The CDR3 covers 15 residues. V lost 5 bases and J lost 8; bases outside the gene matches: 12. Germline lookup yields CDR1 LNHDA and CDR2 SQIVND (reference sequence). CDR3 bases: TGTGCCAGTAGTCAATCGACAGGGTTGGTGGACATTCAGTACTTC. It specifies CASSQSTGLVDIQYF.

This clone showed up just once. V gene TRBV5-1 combines with J gene TRBJ1-2; D is unresolved. V was cut by 1 base and J by 7 bases, with 11 bases left in between. Looked up from germline, CDR1 is SGHRS and CDR2 is YFSETQ. The CDR3 length is 13 residues. CDR3 loop: CASSLTRRSGYTF. The DNA for the CDR3 is TGCGCCAGCAGCTTGACCAGGAGGAGTGGCTACACCTTC.

The CDR3 region is CASSLASLAGGHEQYF. In DNA form, the CDR3 reads TGTGCCAGCAGCTTAGCTTCACTAGCGGGGGGGCACGAGCAGTACTTC. This chain links TRBV7-2 with TRBJ2-7, with TRBD2 matching 13 bases. The CDR3 sequence is 16 residues long. The germline CDR1 and CDR2 sequences are SGHTA and FQGNSA. The J segment lost 5 bases and the V segment lost 0 bases, leaving 4 bases of the junction unmatched. The complete variable domain, with remaining parts taken from reference TRBV7-2 and TRBJ2-7, reads GAGVSQSPSNKVTEKGKDVELRCDPISGHTALYWYRQSLGQGLEFLIYFQGNSAPDKSGLPSDRFSAERTGGSVSTLTIQRTQQEDSAVYLCASSLASLAGGHEQYFGPGTRLTVT.

The chain carries TRBV10-2 and TRBJ2-5, with D uncertain. The germline V gene has CDR1 WSHSY and CDR2 SAAADI. CDR3 length equals 11 residues. Trimming removed 6 bases from V and 0 bases from J, with 2 bases in between. In nucleotides, the CDR3 is TGCGCCAGCAGCTACCAAGAGACCCAGTACTTC. Translated, it gives CASSYQETQYF.

In this sample, this clone turned up a few times. The chain joins TRBV30 to TRBJ1-2; D is perhaps TRBD1 (6 bases). CDR3 size: 13 residues. CDR1 GTSNPN and CDR2 SVGIG come from the germline V gene (reference sequence). V was cut by 1 base and J by 8 bases, with 14 bases left in between. The CDR3 sequence: CAWSAKTGGGYTF. CDR3 nucleotides: TGTGCCTGGAGTGCAAAAACCGGGGGCGGCTACACCTTC.

The chain uses TRBV6-5 and TRBJ2-2; D remains ambiguous. With 0 bases removed from V and 6 bases from J, the gap between germline ends came to 5 bases. The V gene's germline CDR1 is MNHEY and CDR2 SVGAGI. The CDR3 runs 13 residues. This chain's CDR3 is CASSYSTAGELFF. The DNA for the CDR3 is TGTGCCAGCAGTTACTCGACTGCCGGGGAGCTGTTTTTT.

J is TRBJ1-1 and V is TRBV11-2; TRBD1 aligns across 8 bases. Per germline, CDR1 SGHAT and CDR2 FQNNGV. The CDR3 length is 14 residues. V shed 5 bases, J shed 6 bases, and the junction held 8 bases outside the gene matches. The CDR3 here is CASSPSGTGPEAFF. In DNA, the CDR3 is TGTGCCAGCAGCCCCTCCGGGACAGGTCCTGAAGCTTTCTTT.